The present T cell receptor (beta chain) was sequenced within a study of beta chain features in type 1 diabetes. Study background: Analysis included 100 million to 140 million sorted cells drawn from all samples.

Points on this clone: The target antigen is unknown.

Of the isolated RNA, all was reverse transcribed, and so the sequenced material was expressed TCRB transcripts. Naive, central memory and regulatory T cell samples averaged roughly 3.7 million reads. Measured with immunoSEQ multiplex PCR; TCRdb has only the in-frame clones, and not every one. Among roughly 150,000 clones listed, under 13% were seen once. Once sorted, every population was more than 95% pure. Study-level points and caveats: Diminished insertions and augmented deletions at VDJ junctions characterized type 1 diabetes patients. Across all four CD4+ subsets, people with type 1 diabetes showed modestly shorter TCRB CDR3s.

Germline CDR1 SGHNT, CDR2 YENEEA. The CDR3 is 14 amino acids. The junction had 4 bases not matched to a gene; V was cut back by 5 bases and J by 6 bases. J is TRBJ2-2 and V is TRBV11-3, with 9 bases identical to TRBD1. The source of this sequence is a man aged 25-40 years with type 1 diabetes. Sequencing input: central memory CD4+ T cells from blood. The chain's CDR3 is CASSQQGAAGELFF. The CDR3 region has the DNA TGTGCCAGCAGCCAACAGGGGGCTGCCGGGGAGCTGTTTTTT.